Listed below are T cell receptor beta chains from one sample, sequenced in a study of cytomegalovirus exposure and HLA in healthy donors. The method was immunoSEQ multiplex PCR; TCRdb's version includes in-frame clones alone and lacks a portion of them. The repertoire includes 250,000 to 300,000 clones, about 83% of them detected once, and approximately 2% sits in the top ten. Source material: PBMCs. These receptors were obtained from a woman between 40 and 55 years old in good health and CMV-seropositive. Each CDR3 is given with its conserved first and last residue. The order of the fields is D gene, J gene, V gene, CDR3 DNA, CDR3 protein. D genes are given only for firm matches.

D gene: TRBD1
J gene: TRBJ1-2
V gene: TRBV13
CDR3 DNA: TGTGCCAGCAGCCGAACAGGGGACTATGGCTACACCTTC
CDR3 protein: CASSRTGDYGYTF

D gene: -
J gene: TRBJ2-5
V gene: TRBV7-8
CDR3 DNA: TGTGCCAGCACCGTACAGCAAGAGACCCAGTACTTC
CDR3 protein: CASTVQQETQYF

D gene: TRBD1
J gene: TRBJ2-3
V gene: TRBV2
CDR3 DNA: TGTGCCAGCAGAAGACAGGGGTTCCCCACAGATACGCAGTATTTT
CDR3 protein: CASRRQGFPTDTQYF

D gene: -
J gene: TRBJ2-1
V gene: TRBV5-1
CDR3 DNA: TGCGCCAGCAGCTTGGGGACAACCTACAATGAGCAGTTCTTC
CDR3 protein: CASSLGTTYNEQFF

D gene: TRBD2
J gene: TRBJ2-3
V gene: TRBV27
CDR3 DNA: TGTGCCAGCAGTCCTACTAGCGGGGCTAGCACAGATACGCAGTATTTT
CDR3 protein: CASSPTSGASTDTQYF

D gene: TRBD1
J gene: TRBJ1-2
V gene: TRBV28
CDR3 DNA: TGTGCCAGCAGTTCCTACCGGGACAGCTATGGCTACACCTTC
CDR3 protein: CASSSYRDSYGYTF

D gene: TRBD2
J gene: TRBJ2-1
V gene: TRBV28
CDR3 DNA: TGTGCCAGCAGTTTTTATGAGGGGACTAGCGGGAATTACAATGAGCAGTTCTTC
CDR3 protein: CASSFYEGTSGNYNEQFF

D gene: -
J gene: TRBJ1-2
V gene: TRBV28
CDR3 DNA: TGTGCCAGCAGTCCCCTAGGAGGGGCCAACTATGGCTACACCTTC
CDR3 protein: CASSPLGGANYGYTF

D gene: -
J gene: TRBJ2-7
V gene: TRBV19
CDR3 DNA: TGTGCCAGTAGTAAAAGACAGGACGGACCCTACGAGCAGTACTTC
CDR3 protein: CASSKRQDGPYEQYF

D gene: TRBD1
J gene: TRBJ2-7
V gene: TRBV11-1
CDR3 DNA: TGTGCCAGCAGCTTAGGGGACAGGGGGTACTACGAGCAGTACTTC
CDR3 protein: CASSLGDRGYYEQYF

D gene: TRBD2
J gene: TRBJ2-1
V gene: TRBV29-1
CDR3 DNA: TGCAGCGCGACTAGCGGGACTTGGGATGAGCAGTTCTTC
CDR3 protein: CSATSGTWDEQFF

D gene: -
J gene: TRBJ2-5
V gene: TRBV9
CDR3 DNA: TGTGCCAGCAGCCCCGGGACTGCAGCTCTCCAAGAGACCCAGTACTTC
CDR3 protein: CASSPGTAALQETQYF

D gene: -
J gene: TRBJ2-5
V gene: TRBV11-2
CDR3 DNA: TGTGCCAGCAGCTTAGGTACAAGAGGAAGGCAGACCCAGTACTTC
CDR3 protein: CASSLGTRGRQTQYF

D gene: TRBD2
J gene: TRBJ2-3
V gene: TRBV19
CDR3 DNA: TGTGCCAGTAGCAATGGGGGGGGGACTAGCGGGAGAAGAACAGATACGCAGTATTTT
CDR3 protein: CASSNGGGTSGRRTDTQYF

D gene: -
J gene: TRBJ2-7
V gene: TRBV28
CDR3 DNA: TGTGCCAGCACCCCCCGGGGGAGGGGGGAAGGGCACGAGCAGTACTTC
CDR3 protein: CASTPRGRGEGHEQYF